This T cell receptor (beta chain) was sequenced for a study of blood T cell repertoires in COVID-19. The V gene's germline CDR1 is SGHKS and CDR2 YYEKEE (reference sequence). CDR3 length equals 12 residues. With 0 bases removed from V and 8 bases from J, the gap between germline ends came to 8 bases. In the original workflow: From reference gene primer amplification, estimates of nucleated cell counts were derived. Assay used: immunoSEQ multiplex PCR; TCRdb lists only in-frame clones, some missing. V, J and clone size derive from that table, while D and trimming were established from the DNA sequence. The sample lists 400,000 to 550,000 clones, 87% occurring once.

The chain uses TRBV5-5 and TRBJ1-1; possibly TRBD1 for D (5 bases). This clonotype was sampled from a woman in her late teens or twenties with acute COVID-19. What was sequenced was PBMCs or T cells enriched from blood (not recorded which). This chain's CDR3 is CASSLVRGEAFF. In nucleotides, the CDR3 is TGTGCCAGCAGCTTGGTTCGGGGGGAAGCTTTCTTT. The full variable domain, rest sourced from reference TRBV5-5 and TRBJ1-1, is DAGVTQSPTHLIKTRGQQVTLRCSPISGHKSVSWYQQVLGQGPQFIFQYYEKEERGRGNFPDRFSARQFPNYSSELNVNALLLGDSALYLCASSLVRGEAFFGQGTRLTVV.